Following are 11 T cell receptor beta chains from one sample sequenced in a study of cytomegalovirus exposure and HLA in healthy donors. A multiplex PCR was run with 60 Vbeta primers and 13 Jbeta primers. TCRdb's copy holds only in-frame clones and misses some; the assay was immunoSEQ multiplex PCR. The sample has about 170,000 clones, 80% seen once; the top ten hold about 4.4%. The sequencing input was PBMCs. The receptors derive from a woman in her forties or fifties in good health and CMV-seropositive.

The V and J genes are TRBV4-1 and TRBJ2-7; D is undetermined. Trimming took 3 bases from V and 3 from J, leaving 21 bases between them. CDR1 MGHRA and CDR2 YSYEKL come from the germline V gene. This CDR3 has 17 amino acids. The CDR3 loop reads CASSHPVPSADNYEQYF. CDR3 DNA: TGCGCCAGCAGCCACCCGGTCCCGTCGGCAGACAACTACGAGCAGTACTTC.

The CDR3: CASSLAASAGTGELFF. CDR3 DNA: TGCGCCAGCAGCTTGGCGGCTAGCGCAGGCACCGGGGAGCTGTTTTTT. The chain combines TRBV5-1 with TRBJ2-2; D possibly corresponds to TRBD2 (6 bases). Trimming removed 0 bases from V and 4 bases from J, with 13 bases in between. Germline loops: CDR1 SGHRS, CDR2 YFSETQ. This CDR3 has 16 residues.

The rearrangement joins TRBV2 to TRBJ1-6, with D hard to call. The CDR3 is 14 amino acids. Trimming took 6 bases from V and 9 from J, leaving 15 bases between them. The V gene's germline CDR1 is SNHLY and CDR2 FYNNEI. The CDR3 here is CASRGDSFFSPLHF. The CDR3 bases are TGTGCCAGCAGGGGTGACTCGTTTTTTTCACCCCTCCACTTT.

The chain has TRBV4-2 and TRBJ2-7; 8 bases fit TRBD1. The CDR3 extends over 17 amino acids. The trim removed 2 bases at V and 4 bases at J, leaving 13 bases unmatched. Germline V CDR1 and CDR2: LGHNA, YNFKEQ. The CDR3 nucleotides read TGTGCCAGCAGCCAAAGGGGGTTGACAGGGGCGTCGTACGAGCAGTACTTC. It encodes CASSQRGLTGASYEQYF.

The J gene is TRBJ1-1, the V gene TRBV18; D gene ambiguous. With 0 bases removed from V and 2 bases from J, the gap between germline ends came to 4 bases. The CDR3 sequence is 13 residues long. Germline CDR1 and CDR2: KGHSH and LQKENI. In DNA form, the CDR3 reads TGTGCCAGCTCACCACCCATTAACACTGAAGCTTTCTTT. Residues: CASSPPINTEAFF.

In its sample, this clone was seen a few times. The chain joins TRBV9 to TRBJ2-3, with 9 bases matching TRBD2. This CDR3 has 15 amino acids. Per the germline V gene, CDR1 is SGDLS and CDR2 is YYNGEE. V was clipped by 2 bases and J by 5 bases; unmatched bases: 6. CDR3 protein: CASSVGGLAGDTQYF. CDR3 DNA sequence: TGTGCCAGCAGCGTTGGGGGACTAGCAGGAGATACGCAGTATTTT.

This chain uses TRBV5-6 with TRBJ1-4, with D hard to call. Germline lookup yields CDR1 SGHDT and CDR2 YYEEEE. V was clipped by 0 bases and J by 0 bases, with 12 bases between them. This CDR3 spans 17 amino acids. The CDR3 reads CASSLGSYSSTNEKLFF. Here the CDR3 DNA reads TGTGCCAGCAGCTTGGGATCCTACAGCTCAACTAATGAAAAACTGTTTTTT.

The chain has TRBV5-4 and TRBJ2-7, with 9 bases fitting TRBD2. Germline V gene lookup returns CDR1 SGHNT and CDR2 YYREEE (reference sequence). The CDR3 loop spans 13 amino acids. Trimming at V came to 7 bases and at J to 3 bases, leaving 5 bases not matched to a gene. The CDR3 bases are TGTGCCAGCGCCGCGGGGGGGAACTACGAGCAGTACTTC. Residues: CASAAGGNYEQYF.

The chain couples TRBV19 to TRBJ2-5, with TRBD1 matching over 11 bases. Germline V gives CDR1 LNHDA, CDR2 SQIVND (reference sequence). The CDR3 runs to 16 residues. V was clipped by 4 bases and J by 5 bases; unmatched bases: 9. The DNA for the CDR3 is TGTGCCAGTAGTACCTCCAGGACAGGGGGCGTGGAGACCCAGTACTTC. As protein: CASSTSRTGGVETQYF.

The rearrangement uses TRBV6-5 and TRBJ1-4, with 7 bases aligning to TRBD1. The CDR3 is 14 amino acids. The V and J ends lost 10 bases and 5 bases, in that order; junction bases with no gene match: 10. CDR1 and CDR2 (germline): MNHEY, SVGAGI. Written as DNA, the CDR3 is TGTGCCAAGAGCCCCGGGACAGTAAATGAAAAACTGTTTTTT. Protein product: CAKSPGTVNEKLFF.

This sequence joins TRBV7-9 and TRBJ1-2, with a tentative D call TRBD1 (6 bases). The germline V gene encodes CDR1 SEHNR and CDR2 FQNEAQ (reference sequence). CDR3 size: 15 residues. Trimming removed 5 bases at V and 2 bases at J, with 15 bases between. The CDR3 is CASSPRGQINYGYTF. CDR3 nucleotides: TGTGCCAGCAGCCCGAGAGGACAGATCAACTATGGCTACACCTTC.